These 13 T cell receptor beta chains share one sample of origin, sequenced in a study of cytomegalovirus exposure and HLA in healthy donors. The PCR made use of 60 Vbeta and 13 Jbeta primers. Repertoires were generated with immunoSEQ multiplex PCR, while TCRdb's copy carries only in-frame clones and drops some. The data hold about 120,000 clones, with approximately 84% observed a single time. The specimen sequenced was PBMCs. These receptors were collected from a middle-aged man in good health and CMV-seronegative.

The rearrangement uses TRBV19 and TRBJ1-6; weak D call: TRBD1 (5 bases). Germline V gene lookup returns CDR1 LNHDA and CDR2 SQIVND (reference sequence). CDR3 length: 14 amino acids. V gave up 6 bases and J gave up 6 bases, with 12 bases separating them. The CDR3 loop is CASRAGLSNSPLHF. As DNA, the CDR3 is TGTGCCAGTAGAGCAGGGCTGTCTAATTCACCCCTCCACTTT.

Here the CDR3 DNA reads TGCGCCAGCAGCTTTGCCGGGGGTTGGGAAAAACTGTTTTTT. It codes for CASSFAGGWEKLFF. The genes are TRBV5-1 and TRBJ1-4; D may be TRBD1 (5 bases). Trimming removed 2 bases at V and 8 bases at J, with 13 bases between. This CDR3 has 14 amino acids. Germline lookup yields CDR1 SGHRS and CDR2 YFSETQ.

The V and J genes are TRBV6-1 and TRBJ1-6; D gene ambiguous. Trimming took off 3 bases at V and 2 bases at J, with 2 bases between the two ends. The CDR3 extends over 13 amino acids. The V gene's germline CDR1 is MNHNS and CDR2 SASEGT. The CDR3 here is CASSDAYNSPLHF. CDR3 bases: TGTGCCAGCAGTGACGCCTATAATTCACCCCTCCACTTT.

The rearrangement uses TRBV18 and TRBJ1-5; weak D call: TRBD1 (5 bases). Trimming stripped 0 bases from V and 7 bases from J, with 13 bases between. CDR3 length: 15 amino acids. Looked up from germline, CDR1 is KGHSH and CDR2 is LQKENI. The CDR3 nucleotides read TGTGCCAGCTCACCACCGGGGGGGGATGGCCAGCCCCAGCATTTT. It encodes CASSPPGGDGQPQHF.

The chain's CDR3 is CASSQGQGGGYTF. As DNA, the CDR3 is TGCGCCAGCAGCCAGGGACAGGGCGGGGGCTACACCTTC. This sequence joins TRBV5-1 and TRBJ1-2; 9 nucleotides agree with TRBD1. Germline trimming cut 4 bases from V and 8 bases from J; bases unmatched to any gene: 6. The CDR3 has 13 amino acids. Germline loops: CDR1 SGHRS, CDR2 YFSETQ.

This clone was picked up one time. V is TRBV5-6 and J is TRBJ1-1, with TRBD1 matching 8 bases. CDR1 and CDR2 (germline): SGHDT, YYEEEE. This CDR3 has 15 amino acids. V gave up 4 bases and J gave up 2 bases; unmatched junction bases: 7. The DNA for the CDR3 is TGTGCCAGCAGCCCAGAGACAGGGGCTAACACTGAAGCTTTCTTT. This sequence encodes CASSPETGANTEAFF.

V is TRBV7-2 and J is TRBJ2-5, with TRBD2 matching over 7 bases. V shed 5 bases and J 3 bases; nucleotides not matched to a gene: 12. The CDR3 runs 16 residues. The V gene's germline CDR1 is SGHTA and CDR2 FQGNSA. CDR3: CASSIGTGTKKETQYF. The DNA for the CDR3 is TGTGCCAGCAGCATCGGGACCGGGACTAAAAAAGAGACCCAGTACTTC.

This chain uses TRBV7-2 with TRBJ1-4, with D possibly matching TRBD1 (5 bases). CDR1 is SGHTA, CDR2 FQGNSA, per germline. This CDR3 has 16 amino acids. V lost 1 base and J 10 bases, leaving 19 bases between the germline ends. CDR3 residues: CASSLGVSLTQGKLFF. For the CDR3, the DNA is TGTGCCAGCAGCTTAGGAGTGTCTCTTACCCAGGGAAAACTGTTTTTT.

The chain uses TRBV7-9 and TRBJ2-1; the D gene is possibly TRBD1 (5 bases). V was trimmed by 4 bases and J by 4 bases, leaving 14 bases between them. This CDR3 contains 15 residues. The V gene's germline CDR1 is SEHNR and CDR2 FQNEAQ (reference sequence). The CDR3 protein is CASSSRGAGYNEQFF. As DNA, the CDR3 is TGTGCCAGCAGCTCAAGGGGTGCAGGATACAATGAGCAGTTCTTC.

The chain recombines TRBV18 with TRBJ2-5; TRBD1 is a possible D gene (6 bases). This CDR3 is 13 amino acids long. V was pared by 4 bases and J by 2 bases, with 8 bases between. Germline V gene data show CDR1 as KGHSH and CDR2 as LQKENI. The CDR3 bases are TGTGCCAGCTCACTAGGACAGCAAGAGACCCAGTACTTC. Translating gives CASSLGQQETQYF.

V is TRBV7-2 and J is TRBJ2-3; D unclear. Germline V gene data show CDR1 as SGHTA and CDR2 as FQGNSA. The V end was cut by 3 bases, the J end by 4 bases, with 5 bases between. The CDR3 has 12 residues. The CDR3 DNA reads TGTGCCAGCAGCTTCGGGTCAGATACGCAGTATTTT. Amino acids: CASSFGSDTQYF.

The CDR3 bases are TGTGCCAGCAGCTTGGAGTCGAGGGGGCTAGACAATGAGCAGTTCTTC. Translating it yields CASSLESRGLDNEQFF. The rearrangement joins TRBV5-6 to TRBJ2-1, with TRBD1 identical over 7 bases. CDR3 length equals 16 residues. The germline gives CDR1 SGHDT, CDR2 YYEEEE. The V segment lost 0 bases and the J segment 5 bases; nucleotides outside the gene matches: 8.

This clone was counted a single time. This chain connects TRBV5-4 to TRBJ1-1, with D perhaps matching TRBD1 (5 bases). The V and J ends lost 1 base and 6 bases respectively, with 10 bases between them. The CDR3 is 13 amino acids. The germline gives CDR1 SGHNT, CDR2 YYREEE (reference sequence). CDR3 amino acids: CASSLPDSPEAFF. The CDR3 region has the DNA TGTGCCAGCAGCTTGCCAGACAGCCCTGAAGCTTTCTTT.